Listed here are 10 T cell receptor beta chains from one sample, sequenced in a study of blood T cell repertoires in COVID-19. Assay: immunoSEQ multiplex PCR; the TCRdb copy retains only in-frame clones and omits some. The sample gives roughly 200,000 clones, more than 75% of which show up once; around a sixth is in the top ten. The sequenced material came from peripheral blood. Receptors were obtained from a person aged 70 to 85 with COVID-19, enrolled during active disease.

The chain carries TRBV6-2 or TRBV6-3 and TRBJ2-5, with 9 bases that match TRBD1. V gave up 6 bases and J gave up 6 bases; unmatched junction bases: 8. The CDR3 consists of 14 residues. Germline V gene lookup returns CDR1 MNHEY and CDR2 SVGEGT. The CDR3 region is CASSGTGRRKTQYF. The CDR3 bases are TGTGCCAGCAGCGGGACAGGGCGTAGAAAGACCCAGTACTTC.

There are a few counts of this clone. V usage is TRBV28 and J usage is TRBJ1-5; no definite D call. The CDR3 extends over 14 amino acids. Trimming removed 2 bases from V and 6 bases from J, with 11 bases in between. Germline values: CDR1 MDHEN, CDR2 SYDVKM. CDR3 residues: CASSLTGYGQPQHF. CDR3 DNA: TGTGCCAGCAGTTTAACCGGGTACGGTCAGCCCCAGCATTTT.

In nucleotides, the CDR3 is TGTGCCAGCAGCTTAGATCCGAATTCACCCCTCCACTTT. This codes for CASSLDPNSPLHF. The chain carries TRBV11-3 and TRBJ1-6; D gene ambiguous. The germline gives CDR1 SGHNT, CDR2 YENEEA. The CDR3 has 13 amino acids. Deletions cut 0 bases from V and 7 bases from J, with 4 bases between.

V gene TRBV30 combines with J gene TRBJ1-5; TRBD1 aligns across 10 bases. After removal of 2 bases from V and 3 bases from J, the junction contained 19 bases not matched to a gene. The V gene's germline CDR1 is GTSNPN and CDR2 SVGIG (reference sequence). The CDR3 totals 20 residues. The CDR3 loop is CAWSRHVSTGGAMFNQPQHF. The CDR3 DNA sequence: TGTGCCTGGAGTCGGCACGTGTCGACAGGGGGCGCAATGTTCAATCAGCCCCAGCATTTT.

This clone was counted only a few times. V is TRBV28 and J is TRBJ2-3; D ambiguous. CDR3 length: 11 amino acids. Trimming stripped 4 bases from V and 5 bases from J, with 4 bases between. Per the germline V gene, CDR1 is MDHEN and CDR2 is SYDVKM. The CDR3 nucleotides read TGTGCCAGCAGTTCCCTAGATACGCAGTATTTT. Amino acids: CASSSLDTQYF.

This chain links TRBV5-1 with TRBJ1-2; 7 positions match TRBD1. The CDR3 covers 14 residues. The germline V gene has CDR1 SGHRS and CDR2 YFSETQ. The trim removed 4 bases at V and 8 bases at J, leaving 11 bases unmatched. The CDR3 nucleotides read TGCGCCAGCAGCGCTAGGACAGGACAAGGGGGCTACACCTTC. Protein: CASSARTGQGGYTF.

This clone was picked up a small number of times. The genes are TRBV27 and TRBJ1-1, with a possible D match to TRBD1 (6 bases). The CDR3 contains 14 residues. Germline CDR1 MNHEY, CDR2 SMNVEV (reference sequence). Trimming took 4 bases from V and 2 from J, leaving 11 bases between them. The DNA for the CDR3 is TGTGCCAGCAGTTCTCTACAGGGTAACACTGAAGCTTTCTTT. Its protein product is CASSSLQGNTEAFF.

The chain uses TRBV9 and TRBJ1-6, with TRBD1 as a possible D gene (5 bases). Germline V CDR1 and CDR2: SGDLS, YYNGEE. The V and J ends lost 3 bases and 10 bases respectively, with 14 bases between them. This CDR3 comprises 14 residues. The CDR3 loop reads CASSAVQGSSPLHF. CDR3 bases: TGTGCCAGCAGCGCCGTTCAGGGCTCCTCACCCCTCCACTTT.

This clone was counted once. Other nucleotide sequences in the sample specify the same CDR3. The chain carries TRBV7-2 and TRBJ2-7; a possible D gene is TRBD2 (5 bases). Germline assignment: CDR1 SGHTA and CDR2 FQGNSA. With 1 base removed from V and 4 bases from J, the gap between germline ends came to 11 bases. This CDR3 has 14 residues. The CDR3 bases are TGTGCCAGCAGCTTAGATGCCAGCGGATACGAGCAGTACTTC. This translates into CASSLDASGYEQYF.

A single count supports this clone. This sequence joins TRBV19 and TRBJ1-5; D unresolved. CDR3 length: 14 amino acids. The ends were cut back, 3 bases at V and 2 bases at J, with 8 bases in the middle. Germline lookup yields CDR1 LNHDA and CDR2 SQIVND (reference sequence). CDR3 region: CASSMFTGNQPQHF. CDR3 bases: TGTGCCAGTAGTATGTTTACAGGCAATCAGCCCCAGCATTTT.